This T cell receptor (beta chain) is from a study of blood T cell repertoires in COVID-19. Looking at the study overall: The United States, Italy and Spain were the sources of the acute and convalescent COVID-19 samples. T cells, B-cell-depleted T cells, or PBMCs supplied cDNA or gDNA.

TCRdb's table, derived via immunoSEQ multiplex PCR, lists solely in-frame clones and lacks some. Of approximately 82,000 clones listed, around four fifths are singletons. This CDR3 spans 13 amino acids. Per germline, CDR1 LNHNV and CDR2 YYDKDF (reference sequence). V was pared by 0 bases and J by 6 bases, with 9 bases between. The chain recombines TRBV15 with TRBJ2-7; D is ambiguous. Sequenced input: peripheral blood. The receptor was isolated from a woman in her seventies with active or convalescent COVID-19. The CDR3: CATSRDRGREQYF. The CDR3, as DNA: TGTGCCACCAGCAGAGATCGAGGCCGCGAGCAGTACTTC. Full variable domain (remainder filled in from reference TRBV15 and TRBJ2-7): DAMVIQNPRYQVTQFGKPVTLSCSQTLNHNVMYWYQQKSSQAPKLLFHYYDKDFNNEADTPDNFQSRRPNTSFCFLDIRSPGLGDTAMYLCATSRDRGREQYFGPGTRLTVT.